The 18 T cell receptor beta chains listed next were all sequenced from one sample in a study of T cell responses to AZD1222 COVID-19 vaccine. Assay: immunoSEQ multiplex PCR; the TCRdb copy retains only in-frame clones and omits some. The repertoire includes about 100,000 clones, 85% to 90% of them detected once, and approximately 16% sits in the top ten. The specimen was peripheral blood, collected on day 0 of AZD1222 vaccination. Every receptor here comes from an adult in good health.

The chain combines TRBV6-5 with TRBJ1-5; no reliable D call. The V and J ends lost 6 bases and 4 bases respectively, with 16 bases between them. Germline V gives CDR1 MNHEY, CDR2 SVGAGI. The CDR3 extends over 15 amino acids. For the CDR3, the DNA is TGTGCCAGCAGCTACCGACACAACCTTAATCAGCCCCAGCATTTT. It is translated as CASSYRHNLNQPQHF.

The chain employs TRBV6-5 and TRBJ1-6; D is unclear. This CDR3 is built from 12 residues. Germline CDR1 is MNHEY and CDR2 is SVGAGI. Trimming removed 0 bases at V and 7 bases at J, with 1 base between. This chain's CDR3 is CASSYSNSPLHF. In nucleotides, the CDR3 is TGTGCCAGCAGTTACTCGAATTCACCCCTCCACTTT.

This chain joins TRBV4-1 and TRBJ2-7, with 7 bases identical to TRBD1. V shed 5 bases and J 3 bases; nucleotides not matched to a gene: 7. This CDR3 region has 14 residues. CDR1 and CDR2 (germline): MGHRA, YSYEKL. The CDR3: CASSARQGGYEQYF. The CDR3 region has the DNA TGCGCCAGCAGCGCCCGACAGGGCGGCTACGAGCAGTACTTC.

The gene calls are TRBV12-3 or TRBV12-4 and TRBJ2-3; no clear D. The CDR3 has 13 amino acids. Deletions cut 2 bases from V and 6 bases from J, with 9 bases between. The CDR3 loop is CASSLSDWDTQYF. Here the CDR3 DNA reads TGTGCCAGCAGTTTATCCGACTGGGATACGCAGTATTTT.

The chain joins TRBV7-9 to TRBJ2-7; D call uncertain. The V and J ends lost 6 bases and 4 bases respectively, with 10 bases between them. Germline CDR1 and CDR2: SEHNR and FQNEAQ (reference sequence). The CDR3 is 12 amino acids. As DNA, the CDR3 is TGTGCCAGCAGTCCGGGCAGTTACGAGCAGTACTTC. It translates to CASSPGSYEQYF.

In its sample, this clone was seen once. Other nucleotide sequences from this sample produce the same CDR3. The chain employs TRBV4-1 and TRBJ2-7; TRBD1 aligns across 7 bases. Germline values: CDR1 MGHRA, CDR2 YSYEKL. CDR3 length equals 13 residues. The V gene end was trimmed by 6 bases and the J gene end by 0 bases; junction bases not matched to a gene: 2. CDR3 protein: CASSRDSSYEQYF. The CDR3 nucleotides read TGCGCCAGCAGTAGGGACAGCTCCTACGAGCAGTACTTC.

This sequence joins TRBV6-6 and TRBJ1-5; D unclear. V shed 7 bases and J shed 3 bases, with 10 bases lying between them. Germline V gene sequence: CDR1 MNHNY, CDR2 SVGAGI (reference sequence). The CDR3 runs 13 residues. The CDR3 coding sequence is TGTGCCAGCACTCAAGGGCTCAATCAGCCCCAGCATTTT. It codes for CASTQGLNQPQHF.

This clone was seen a single time. The rearrangement links TRBV7-9 to TRBJ2-2, with D perhaps TRBD2 (6 bases). The germline CDR1 and CDR2 sequences are SEHNR and FQNEAQ (reference sequence). The CDR3 sequence is 16 residues long. Trimming took 0 bases from V and 3 from J, leaving 11 bases between them. The CDR3 protein is CASSLADGSDTGELFF. Written as DNA, the CDR3 is TGTGCCAGCAGCTTAGCGGACGGGAGCGACACCGGGGAGCTGTTTTTT.

The chain recombines TRBV5-1 with TRBJ1-4; tentative D call: TRBD1 (5 bases). The V end lost 4 bases, the J end lost 0 bases, and 10 bases lay between the germline ends. Germline V lookup: CDR1 SGHRS, CDR2 YFSETQ. There are 15 residues in the CDR3. The CDR3 loop is CASSAQGTTNEKLFF. DNA for the CDR3: TGCGCCAGCAGCGCCCAGGGTACAACTAATGAAAAACTGTTTTTT.

The chain uses TRBV7-2 and TRBJ1-1; 7 nucleotides agree with TRBD1. The CDR3 has 15 amino acids. Germline CDR1 SGHTA, CDR2 FQGNSA. Trimming took 5 bases from V and 1 from J; bases not matched to a gene: 7. In DNA, the CDR3 is TGTGCCAGCAGCCCCTATCAGGGGGGGAACACTGAAGCTTTCTTT. It translates to CASSPYQGGNTEAFF.

The chain combines TRBV7-9 with TRBJ2-5; 9 nucleotides agree with TRBD1. In germline, CDR1 is SEHNR, CDR2 FQNEAQ (reference sequence). The J segment lost 2 bases and the V segment lost 1 base, leaving 5 bases of the junction unmatched. There are 16 residues in the CDR3. This CDR3 reads CASSLGWGQGQETQYF. In DNA, the CDR3 is TGTGCCAGCAGCTTAGGTTGGGGACAGGGACAAGAGACCCAGTACTTC.

This rearrangement joins TRBV28 to TRBJ2-5, with TRBD1 identical over 9 bases. Trimming cost V 5 bases and J 2 bases; bases outside gene matches: 6. The CDR3 is 15 residues long. CDR1 is MDHEN and CDR2 is SYDVKM in the germline V gene. In DNA, the CDR3 is TGTGCCAGCAGTGCCGGACAGGGGATACAAGAGACCCAGTACTTC. This codes for CASSAGQGIQETQYF. Looking up the rest from reference TRBV28 and TRBJ2-5 gives the full variable domain: DVKVTQSSRYLVKRTGEKVFLECVQDMDHENMFWYRQDPGLGLRLIYFSYDVKMKEKGDIPEGYSVSREKKERFSLILESASTNQTSMYLCASSAGQGIQETQYFGPGTRLLVL.

The chain joins TRBV5-6 to TRBJ1-2, with D maybe TRBD1 (5 bases). The CDR3 covers 15 residues. Germline V gene data show CDR1 as SGHDT and CDR2 as YYEEEE. V shed 0 bases and J shed 4 bases, with 13 bases lying between them. The DNA for the CDR3 is TGTGCCAGCAGCTTGGCTGGGGGGACGACCTATGGCTACACCTTC. It specifies CASSLAGGTTYGYTF. The variable domain in full, with the rest retrieved from reference TRBV5-6 and TRBJ1-2, is DAGVTQSPTHLIKTRGQQVTLRCSPKSGHDTVSWYQQALGQGPQFIFQYYEEEERQRGNFPDRFSGHQFPNYSSELNVNALLLGDSALYLCASSLAGGTTYGYTFGSGTRLTVV.

The CDR3 reads CASSALAGENNEQFF. CDR3 DNA sequence: TGTGCCAGCAGCGCTCTAGCGGGAGAAAACAATGAGCAGTTCTTC. The rearrangement links TRBV5-6 to TRBJ2-1, with 10 bases matching TRBD2. V shed 4 bases, J shed 5 bases, and the junction held 6 bases outside the gene matches. The CDR3 sequence is 15 residues long. Germline assignment: CDR1 SGHDT and CDR2 YYEEEE.

A single count supports this clone. This chain joins TRBV9 and TRBJ1-2; D perhaps matches TRBD1 (6 bases). V dropped 4 bases and J dropped 8 bases, with 12 bases sitting between them. Germline V gene data show CDR1 as SGDLS and CDR2 as YYNGEE. The CDR3 sequence is 12 residues long. This chain's CDR3 is CASSQGGEGYTF. CDR3 nucleotide sequence: TGTGCCAGCAGCCAAGGGGGGGAAGGCTACACCTTC.

This chain uses TRBV3-1 (or the pseudogene TRBV3-2) with TRBJ2-3; tentatively, D is TRBD2 (5 bases). Germline CDR1 is LGHDT and CDR2 is YNNKEL (reference sequence). The CDR3 contains 13 residues. With 5 bases removed from V and 6 bases from J, the gap between germline ends came to 12 bases. Here the CDR3 reads CASSEGRFDTQYF. DNA of the CDR3: TGTGCCAGCAGCGAGGGCCGGTTTGATACGCAGTATTTT.

The chain links TRBV5-1 to TRBJ1-1, with D perhaps matching TRBD1 (6 bases). The CDR3 runs to 15 residues. The germline V and J ends were trimmed by 3 bases and 0 bases, with 12 bases remaining between them. Germline assignment: CDR1 SGHRS and CDR2 YFSETQ. The DNA for the CDR3 is TGCGCCAGCAGCTATGGACAGCTCATGAACACTGAAGCTTTCTTT. It specifies CASSYGQLMNTEAFF.

The chain links TRBV27 to TRBJ1-1; D not certain. Trimming left V 5 bases short and J 3 bases short, with 19 bases between. This CDR3 contains 16 residues. Germline V gene lookup returns CDR1 MNHEY and CDR2 SMNVEV (reference sequence). For the CDR3, the DNA is TGTGCCAGCAGTCCCCGCAGCCTTCGACGGGACACTGAAGCTTTCTTT. Translated: CASSPRSLRRDTEAFF.